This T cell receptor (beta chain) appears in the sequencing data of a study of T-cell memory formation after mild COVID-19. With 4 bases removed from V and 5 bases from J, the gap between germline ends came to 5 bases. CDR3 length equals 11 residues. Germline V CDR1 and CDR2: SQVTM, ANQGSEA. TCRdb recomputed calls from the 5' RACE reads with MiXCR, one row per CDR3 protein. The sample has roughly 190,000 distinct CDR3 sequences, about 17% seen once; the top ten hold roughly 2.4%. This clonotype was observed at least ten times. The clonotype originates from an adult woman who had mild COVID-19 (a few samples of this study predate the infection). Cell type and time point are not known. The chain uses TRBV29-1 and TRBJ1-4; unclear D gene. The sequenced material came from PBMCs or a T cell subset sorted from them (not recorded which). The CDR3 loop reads CSVAENEKLFF. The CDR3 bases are TGCAGCGTTGCGGAAAATGAAAAACTGTTTTTT.